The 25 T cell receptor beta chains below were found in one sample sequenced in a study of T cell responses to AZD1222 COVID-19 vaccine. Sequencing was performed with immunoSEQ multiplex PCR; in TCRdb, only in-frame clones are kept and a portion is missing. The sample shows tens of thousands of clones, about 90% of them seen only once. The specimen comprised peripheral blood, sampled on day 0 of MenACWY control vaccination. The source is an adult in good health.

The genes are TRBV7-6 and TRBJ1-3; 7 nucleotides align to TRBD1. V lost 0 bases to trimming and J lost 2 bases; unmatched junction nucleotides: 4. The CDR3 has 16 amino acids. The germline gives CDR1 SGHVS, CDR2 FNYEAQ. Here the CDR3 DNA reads TGTGCCAGCAGCTTAGCATCAGGGGGAACTGGAAACACCATATATTTT. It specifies CASSLASGGTGNTIYF.

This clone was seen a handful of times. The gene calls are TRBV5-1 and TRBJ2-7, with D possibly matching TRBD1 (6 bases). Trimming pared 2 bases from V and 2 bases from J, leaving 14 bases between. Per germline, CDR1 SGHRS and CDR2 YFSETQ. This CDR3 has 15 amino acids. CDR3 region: CASSFAPGATYEQYF. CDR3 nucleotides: TGCGCCAGCAGCTTTGCCCCAGGGGCGACCTACGAGCAGTACTTC. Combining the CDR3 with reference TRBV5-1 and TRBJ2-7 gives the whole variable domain KAGVTQTPRYLIKTRGQQVTLSCSPISGHRSVSWYQQTPGQGLQFLFEYFSETQRNKGNFPGRFSGRQFSNSRSEMNVSTLELGDSALYLCASSFAPGATYEQYFGPGTRLTVT.

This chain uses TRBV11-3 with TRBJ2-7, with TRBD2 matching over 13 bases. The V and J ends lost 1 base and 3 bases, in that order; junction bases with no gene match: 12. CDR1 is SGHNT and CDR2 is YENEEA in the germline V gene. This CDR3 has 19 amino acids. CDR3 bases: TGTGCCAGCAGCTTAGCCGGGACTAGCGGGACCGGGCCCTTCTACGAGCAGTACTTC. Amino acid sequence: CASSLAGTSGTGPFYEQYF. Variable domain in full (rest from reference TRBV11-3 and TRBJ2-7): EAGVVQSPRYKIIEKKQPVAFWCNPISGHNTLYWYLQNLGQGPELLIRYENEEAVDDSQLPKDRFSAERLKGVDSTLKIQPAELGDSAVYLCASSLAGTSGTGPFYEQYFGPGTRLTVT.

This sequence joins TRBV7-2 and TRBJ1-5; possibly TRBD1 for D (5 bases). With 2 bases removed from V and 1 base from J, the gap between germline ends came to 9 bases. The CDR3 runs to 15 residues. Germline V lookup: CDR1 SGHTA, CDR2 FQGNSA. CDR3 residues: CASSLQGRSNQPQHF. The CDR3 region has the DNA TGTGCCAGCAGCTTACAGGGTCGGAGCAATCAGCCCCAGCATTTT.

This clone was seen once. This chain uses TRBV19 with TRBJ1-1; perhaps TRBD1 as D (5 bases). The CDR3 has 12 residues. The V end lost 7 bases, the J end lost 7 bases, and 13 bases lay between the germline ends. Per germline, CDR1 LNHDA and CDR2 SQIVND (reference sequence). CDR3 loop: CASKSGELEAFF. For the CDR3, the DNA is TGTGCCAGTAAATCGGGGGAGCTTGAAGCTTTCTTT.

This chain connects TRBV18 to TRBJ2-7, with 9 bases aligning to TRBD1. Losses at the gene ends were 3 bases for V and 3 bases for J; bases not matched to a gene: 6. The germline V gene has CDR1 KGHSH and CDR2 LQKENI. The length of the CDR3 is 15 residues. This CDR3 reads CASSPFGTGIYEQYF. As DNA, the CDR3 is TGTGCCAGCTCACCCTTCGGGACAGGGATCTACGAGCAGTACTTC. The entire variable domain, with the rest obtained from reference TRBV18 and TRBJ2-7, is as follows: NAGVMQNPRHLVRRRGQEARLRCSPMKGHSHVYWYRQLPEEGLKFMVYLQKENIIDESGMPKERFSAEFPKEGPSILRIQQVVRGDSAAYFCASSPFGTGIYEQYFGPGTRLTVT.

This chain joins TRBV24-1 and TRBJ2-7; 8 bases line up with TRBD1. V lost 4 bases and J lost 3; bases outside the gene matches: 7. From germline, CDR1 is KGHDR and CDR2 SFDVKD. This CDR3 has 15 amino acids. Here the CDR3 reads CATSDAGQGIYEQYF. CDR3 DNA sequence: TGTGCCACCAGTGACGCCGGACAGGGAATCTACGAGCAGTACTTC.

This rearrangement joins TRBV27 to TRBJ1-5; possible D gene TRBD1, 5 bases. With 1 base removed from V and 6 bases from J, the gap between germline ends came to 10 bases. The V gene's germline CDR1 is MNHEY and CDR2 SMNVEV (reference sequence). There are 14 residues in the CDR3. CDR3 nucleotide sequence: TGTGCCAGCAGTTTATGGGGGGTCGGTCAGCCCCAGCATTTT. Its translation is CASSLWGVGQPQHF.

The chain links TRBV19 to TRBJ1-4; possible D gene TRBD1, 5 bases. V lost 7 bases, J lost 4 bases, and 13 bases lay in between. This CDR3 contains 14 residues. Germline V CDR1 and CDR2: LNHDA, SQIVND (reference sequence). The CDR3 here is CASTNRGINEKLFF. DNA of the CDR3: TGTGCCAGTACCAATCGGGGGATTAATGAAAAACTGTTTTTT. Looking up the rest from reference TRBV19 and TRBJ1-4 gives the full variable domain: DGGITQSPKYLFRKEGQNVTLSCEQNLNHDAMYWYRQDPGQGLRLIYYSQIVNDFQKGDIAEGYSVSREKKESFPLTVTSAQKNPTAFYLCASTNRGINEKLFFGSGTQLSVL.

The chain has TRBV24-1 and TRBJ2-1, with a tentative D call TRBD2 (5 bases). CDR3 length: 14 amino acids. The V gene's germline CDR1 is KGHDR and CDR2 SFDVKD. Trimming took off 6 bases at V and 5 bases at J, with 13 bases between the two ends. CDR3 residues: CATSPGVWNNEQFF. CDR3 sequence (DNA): TGTGCCACCAGTCCCGGGGTTTGGAACAATGAGCAGTTCTTC.

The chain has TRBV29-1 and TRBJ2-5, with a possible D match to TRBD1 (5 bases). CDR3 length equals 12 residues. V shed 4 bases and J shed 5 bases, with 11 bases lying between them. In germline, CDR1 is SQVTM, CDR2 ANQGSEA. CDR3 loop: CSVGQGYETQYF. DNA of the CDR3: TGCAGCGTTGGGCAGGGTTACGAGACCCAGTACTTC.

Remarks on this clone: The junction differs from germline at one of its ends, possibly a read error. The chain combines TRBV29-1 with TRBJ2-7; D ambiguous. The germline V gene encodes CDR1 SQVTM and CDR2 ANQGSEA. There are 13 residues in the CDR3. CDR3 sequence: CSVQDTGSYEQYF. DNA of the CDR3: TGCAGCGTTCAAGACACTGGCTCCTACGAGCAGTACTTC.

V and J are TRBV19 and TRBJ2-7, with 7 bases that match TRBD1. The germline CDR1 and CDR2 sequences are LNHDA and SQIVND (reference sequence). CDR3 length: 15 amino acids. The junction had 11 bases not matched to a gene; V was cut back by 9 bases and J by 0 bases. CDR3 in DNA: TGTGCCAGCACCCGGGACAGTGTGGGCTCCTACGAGCAGTACTTC. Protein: CASTRDSVGSYEQYF.

The CDR3 sequence is CASSPGTPNYGYTF. The CDR3 DNA reads TGTGCCAGCAGCCCGGGTACTCCTAACTATGGCTACACCTTC. The rearrangement uses TRBV7-2 and TRBJ1-2; D uncertain. Germline assignment: CDR1 SGHTA and CDR2 FQGNSA. V was shortened by 5 bases and J by 0 bases, with 10 bases between the two germline ends. The CDR3 is made up of 14 amino acids.

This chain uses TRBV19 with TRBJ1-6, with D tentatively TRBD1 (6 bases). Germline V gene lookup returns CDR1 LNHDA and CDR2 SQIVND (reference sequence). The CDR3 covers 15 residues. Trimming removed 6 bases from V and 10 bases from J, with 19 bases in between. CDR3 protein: CASSRGQTIESPLHF. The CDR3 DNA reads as TGTGCCAGTAGCCGGGGGCAGACTATAGAATCACCCCTCCACTTT.

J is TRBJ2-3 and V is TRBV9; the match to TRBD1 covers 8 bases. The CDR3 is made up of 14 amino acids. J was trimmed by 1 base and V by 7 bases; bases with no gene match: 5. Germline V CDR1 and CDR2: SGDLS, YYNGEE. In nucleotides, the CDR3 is TGTGCCAGCCGCAGGGGGCAAGGCACAGATACGCAGTATTTT. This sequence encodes CASRRGQGTDTQYF.

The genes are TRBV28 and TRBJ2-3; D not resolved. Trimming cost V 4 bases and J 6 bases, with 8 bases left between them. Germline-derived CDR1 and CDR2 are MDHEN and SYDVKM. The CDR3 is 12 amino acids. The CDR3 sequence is CASSSEGDTQYF. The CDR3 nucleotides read TGTGCCAGCAGTTCTGAAGGGGATACGCAGTATTTT.

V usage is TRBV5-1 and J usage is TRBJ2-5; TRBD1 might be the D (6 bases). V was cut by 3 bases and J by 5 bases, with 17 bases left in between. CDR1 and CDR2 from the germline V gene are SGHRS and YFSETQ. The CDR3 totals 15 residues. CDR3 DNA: TGCGCCAGCAGCTCCAGGGGCATCCGGACGGAGACCCAGTACTTC. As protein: CASSSRGIRTETQYF.

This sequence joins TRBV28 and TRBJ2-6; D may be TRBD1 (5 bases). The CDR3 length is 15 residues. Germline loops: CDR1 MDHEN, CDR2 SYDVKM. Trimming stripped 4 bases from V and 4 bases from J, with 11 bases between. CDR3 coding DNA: TGTGCCAGCAGTTACTCGTGGACAGGGGCCAACGTCCTGACTTTC. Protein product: CASSYSWTGANVLTF.

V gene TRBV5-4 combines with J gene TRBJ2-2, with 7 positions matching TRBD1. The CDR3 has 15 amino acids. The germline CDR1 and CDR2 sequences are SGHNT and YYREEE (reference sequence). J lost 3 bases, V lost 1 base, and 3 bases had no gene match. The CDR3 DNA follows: TGTGCCAGCAGCTTGAGGCAGGGGGACACCGGGGAGCTGTTTTTT. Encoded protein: CASSLRQGDTGELFF.

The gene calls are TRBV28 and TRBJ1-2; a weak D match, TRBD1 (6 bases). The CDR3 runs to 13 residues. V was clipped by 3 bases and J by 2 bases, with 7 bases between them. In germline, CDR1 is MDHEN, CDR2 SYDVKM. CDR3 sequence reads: CASSFRGNYGYTF. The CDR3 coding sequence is TGTGCCAGCAGTTTCAGGGGAAACTATGGCTACACCTTC.

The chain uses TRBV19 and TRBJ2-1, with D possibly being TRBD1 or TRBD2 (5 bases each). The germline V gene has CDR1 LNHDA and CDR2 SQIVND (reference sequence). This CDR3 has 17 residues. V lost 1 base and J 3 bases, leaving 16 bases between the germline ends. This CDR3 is CASSIVAGDQFYNEQFF. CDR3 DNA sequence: TGTGCCAGTAGTATAGTTGCCGGGGACCAATTCTACAATGAGCAGTTCTTC.

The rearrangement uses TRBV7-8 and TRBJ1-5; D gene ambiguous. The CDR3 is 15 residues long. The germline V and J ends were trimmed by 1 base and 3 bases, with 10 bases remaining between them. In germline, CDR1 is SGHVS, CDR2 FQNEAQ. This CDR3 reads CASSLGASDNQPQHF. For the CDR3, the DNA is TGTGCCAGCAGCTTAGGCGCTTCAGACAATCAGCCCCAGCATTTT.

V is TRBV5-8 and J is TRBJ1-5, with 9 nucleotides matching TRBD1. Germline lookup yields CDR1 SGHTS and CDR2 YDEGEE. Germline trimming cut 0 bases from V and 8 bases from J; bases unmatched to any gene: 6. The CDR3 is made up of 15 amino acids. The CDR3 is CASSLVGQGRKPQHF. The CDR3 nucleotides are TGTGCCAGCAGCTTGGTAGGACAGGGGCGGAAGCCCCAGCATTTT.

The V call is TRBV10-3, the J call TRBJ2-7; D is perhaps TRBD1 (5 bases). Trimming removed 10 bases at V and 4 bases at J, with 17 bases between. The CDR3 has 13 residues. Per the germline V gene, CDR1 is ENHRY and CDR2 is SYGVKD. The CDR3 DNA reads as TGTGCCACAAGGGGCGTAGATAATTACGAGCAGTACTTC. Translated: CATRGVDNYEQYF.